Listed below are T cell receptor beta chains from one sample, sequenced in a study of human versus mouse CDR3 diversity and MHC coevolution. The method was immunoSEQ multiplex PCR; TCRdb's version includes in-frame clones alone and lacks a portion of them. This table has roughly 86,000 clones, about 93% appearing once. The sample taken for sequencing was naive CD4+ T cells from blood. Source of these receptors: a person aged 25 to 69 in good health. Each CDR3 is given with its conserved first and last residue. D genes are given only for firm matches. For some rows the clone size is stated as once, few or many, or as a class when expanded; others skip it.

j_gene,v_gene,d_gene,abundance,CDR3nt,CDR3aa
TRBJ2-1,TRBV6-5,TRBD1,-,TGTGCCAGCACCGACGGGACAGGTCTGTTCTTC,CASTDGTGLFF
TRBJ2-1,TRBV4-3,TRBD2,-,TGCGCCAGCAGCCAATCGACTAGCTATGAGCAGTTCTTC,CASSQSTSYEQFF
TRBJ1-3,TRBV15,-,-,TGTGCCACCAGGGCCGGGGGATCTGGAAACACCATATATTTT,CATRAGGSGNTIYF
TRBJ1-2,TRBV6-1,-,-,TGTGCCAGCAGTGACTCTAGGCGGCTCTATGGCTACACCTTC,CASSDSRRLYGYTF
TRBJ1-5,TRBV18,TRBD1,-,TGTGCCAGCTCACCACCGCAGGGGGGCAATCAGCCCCAGCATTTT,CASSPPQGGNQPQHF
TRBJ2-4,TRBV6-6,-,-,TGTGCCAGCAGTTACGTGGTAGCGGAAGCCAAAAACATTCAGTACTTC,CASSYVVAEAKNIQYF
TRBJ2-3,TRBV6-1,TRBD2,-,TGTGCCAGCAGGGGACTAGGCGCAGATACGCAGTATTTT,CASRGLGADTQYF
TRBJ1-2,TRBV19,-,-,TGTGCCACCCAACAGGGACGGAACTATGGCTACACCTTC,CATQQGRNYGYTF
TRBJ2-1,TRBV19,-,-,TGTGCCAGTAGTCGCCCAGGGGCTGGGAATGAGCAGTTCTTC,CASSRPGAGNEQFF
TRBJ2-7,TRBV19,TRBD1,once,TGTGCCAGTAGTATAGTGGGGACAGCTAACATGGAGCAGTACTTC,CASSIVGTANMEQYF
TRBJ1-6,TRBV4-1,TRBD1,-,TGCGCCAGCAGCCGGGGGGGACAGGGAGGTAATTCACCCCTCCACTTT,CASSRGGQGGNSPLHF